This T cell receptor beta chain was captured by sequencing in a study of cytomegalovirus exposure and HLA in healthy donors. Amplification used 60 Vbeta primers and 13 Jbeta primers. Assay: immunoSEQ multiplex PCR; the TCRdb copy retains only in-frame clones and omits some. The sample contains roughly 150,000 clones, 70% to 80% of which appear only once. Study-wide findings and caveats: The study listed roughly 160 cytomegalovirus-associated TCR beta chains. Links to common viral pathogens appeared, in a later analysis, for several of the most significant clusters. A later analysis linked some 17,000 TCR beta sequences to HLA alleles at 0.05 false discovery rate.

Note on this clone: Its antigen is not known.

V lost 5 bases and J lost 2; bases outside the gene matches: 6. CDR3 size: 15 residues. Germline V gene data show CDR1 as SGDLS and CDR2 as YYNGEE. Sequencing was done on a sample of PBMCs. This chain joins TRBV9 and TRBJ1-5, with 8 bases fitting TRBD1. The clonotype was recovered from a woman aged 40 to 50 in good health and CMV-seronegative. The CDR3 protein is CASSPGQGRNQPQHF. The DNA of the CDR3 is TGTGCCAGCAGTCCCGGACAGGGACGCAATCAGCCCCAGCATTTT.